This T cell receptor beta chain derives from a study of OX40 agonist ivuxolimab in advanced cancers. The data were produced by immunoSEQ multiplex PCR, yet TCRdb's version contains in-frame clones alone and is incomplete. The sample holds about 67,000 clones, more than 75% seen once. The length of the CDR3 is 14 residues. The source was CD4+ or CD8+ T cells sorted from blood, collected in a trial of the OX40 agonist ivuxolimab. This TCR derives from an adult with an advanced solid tumor such as melanoma, head and neck, liver or kidney cancer. This chain links TRBV7-5 with TRBJ2-7; no check of the table's D call, TRBD1, against the DNA was made. TRBV7-5 counts as a pseudogene. This CDR3 reads CARSYGQGLYEQYF. The CDR3 bases are TGTGCCAGAAGCTACGGACAGGGGTTGTACGAGCAGTACTTC.